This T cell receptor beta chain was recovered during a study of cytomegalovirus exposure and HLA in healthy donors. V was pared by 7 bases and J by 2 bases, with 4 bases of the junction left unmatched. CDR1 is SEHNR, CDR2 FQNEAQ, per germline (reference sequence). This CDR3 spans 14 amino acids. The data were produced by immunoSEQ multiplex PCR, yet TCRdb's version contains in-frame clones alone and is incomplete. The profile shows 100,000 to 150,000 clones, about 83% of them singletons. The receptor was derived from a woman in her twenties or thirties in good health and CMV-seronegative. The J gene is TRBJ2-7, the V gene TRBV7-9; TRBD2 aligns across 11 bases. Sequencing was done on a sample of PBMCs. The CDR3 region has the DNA TGTGCCAGCACCACTAGCGGGGGAACCTACGAGCAGTACTTC. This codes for CASTTSGGTYEQYF.